This T cell receptor beta chain came from a study of OX40 agonist ivuxolimab in advanced cancers. This clone was counted a few times. This CDR3 has 13 amino acids. The germline V gene encodes CDR1 SQVTM and CDR2 ANQGSEA. V was clipped by 6 bases and J by 1 base; unmatched bases: 3. Blood sampling took place at baseline, cycle 4 day 1, and cycle 7 day 1. Assay used: immunoSEQ multiplex PCR; TCRdb lists only in-frame clones, some missing. Of some 83,000 clones in the sample, about 89% were seen once. The V gene is TRBV29-1, the J gene TRBJ1-1; TRBD1 matches 9 bases. The sequencing here drew on CD4+ or CD8+ T cells sorted from blood, taken in a trial of the OX40 agonist ivuxolimab. The receptor's source is an adult with an advanced solid tumor such as melanoma, head and neck, liver or kidney cancer. Here the CDR3 reads CSVAGQGNTEAFF. In DNA form, the CDR3 reads TGCAGCGTCGCGGGACAGGGGAACACTGAAGCTTTCTTT. The whole variable domain, remainder taken from reference TRBV29-1 and TRBJ1-1, is SAVISQKPSRDICQRGTSLTIQCQVDSQVTMMFWYRQQPGQSLTLIATANQGSEATYESGFVIDKFPISRPNLTFSTLTVSNMSPEDSSIYLCSVAGQGNTEAFFGQGTRLTVV.